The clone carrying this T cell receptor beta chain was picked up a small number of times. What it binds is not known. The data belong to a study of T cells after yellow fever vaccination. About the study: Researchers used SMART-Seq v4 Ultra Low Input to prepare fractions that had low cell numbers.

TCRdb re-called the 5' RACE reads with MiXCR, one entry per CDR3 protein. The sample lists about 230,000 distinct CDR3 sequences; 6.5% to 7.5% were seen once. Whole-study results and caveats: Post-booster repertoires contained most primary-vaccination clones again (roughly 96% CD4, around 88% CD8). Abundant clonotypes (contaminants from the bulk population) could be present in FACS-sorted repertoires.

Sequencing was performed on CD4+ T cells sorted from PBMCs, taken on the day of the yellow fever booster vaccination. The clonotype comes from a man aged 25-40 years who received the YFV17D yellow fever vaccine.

The CDR3 spells CASSPGSTQSGNEQYF. CDR3 sequence (DNA): TGTGCCAGCTCACCGGGCAGCACGCAATCGGGAAACGAGCAGTACTTC. The chain links TRBV18 to TRBJ2-7; perhaps TRBD2 as D (5 bases). Trimming took off 3 bases at V and 5 bases at J, with 20 bases between the two ends. The CDR3 runs to 16 residues. Per the germline V gene, CDR1 is KGHSH and CDR2 is LQKENI.